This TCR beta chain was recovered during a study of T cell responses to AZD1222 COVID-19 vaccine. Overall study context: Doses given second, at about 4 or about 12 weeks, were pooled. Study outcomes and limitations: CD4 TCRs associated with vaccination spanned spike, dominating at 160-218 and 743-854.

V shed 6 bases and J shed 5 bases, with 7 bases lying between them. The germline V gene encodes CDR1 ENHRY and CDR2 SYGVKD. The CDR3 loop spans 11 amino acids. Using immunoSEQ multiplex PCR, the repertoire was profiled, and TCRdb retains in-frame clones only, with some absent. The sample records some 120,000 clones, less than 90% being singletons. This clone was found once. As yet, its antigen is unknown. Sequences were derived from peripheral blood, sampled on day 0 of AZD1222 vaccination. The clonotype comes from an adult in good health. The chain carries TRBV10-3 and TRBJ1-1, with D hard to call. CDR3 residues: CAIREATEAFF. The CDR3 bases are TGTGCCATCAGGGAAGCGACTGAAGCTTTCTTT.